The 24 T cell receptor beta chains listed next were all sequenced from one sample in a study of shared clonotypes between healthy human individuals. Repertoires were generated with immunoSEQ multiplex PCR, while TCRdb's copy carries only in-frame clones and drops some. Seen here are 2,100,000 or so clones, 90% to 96% observed once, and the top ten hold 0.13%. The sequencing sample was made of naive CD4+ T cells sorted from blood. Specified subset: CD45RA+ positively selected. The receptor set was obtained from a young man in good health.

In the case of this clone: A read error may account for a junction end that differs from germline. V is TRBV6-5 and J is TRBJ1-1; possibly TRBD1 for D (5 bases). The CDR3 runs 15 residues. Germline lookup yields CDR1 MNHEY and CDR2 SVGAGI. For the CDR3, the DNA is TGTGCCAGCAGCTACTCGCGGGGGGTTAGGACTGAAGCTTTCTTT. Protein: CASSYSRGVRTEAFF.

The genes are TRBV30 and TRBJ2-1, with D possibly being TRBD2 (6 bases). Deletions cut 2 bases from V and 4 bases from J, with 15 bases between. The CDR3 loop spans 15 amino acids. Germline V gene sequence: CDR1 GTSNPN, CDR2 SVGIG (reference sequence). The CDR3 here is CAWSPQASVYNEQFF. As DNA, the CDR3 is TGTGCCTGGAGTCCCCAGGCTAGCGTTTACAATGAGCAGTTCTTC.

The chain employs TRBV20-1 and TRBJ1-1; D gene unclear. In germline, CDR1 is DFQATT, CDR2 SNEGSKA (reference sequence). The V and J ends lost 3 bases and 6 bases respectively, with 2 bases between them. The CDR3 is 9 amino acids. The CDR3 bases are TGCAGTGCTAGTTCTGAAGCTTTCTTT. Translation gives CSASSEAFF.

V usage is TRBV25-1 and J usage is TRBJ1-4, with D perhaps matching TRBD1 (6 bases). V was trimmed by 3 bases and J by 8 bases, leaving 13 bases between them. The germline CDR1 and CDR2 sequences are MGHDK and SYGVNS. The CDR3 loop spans 14 amino acids. DNA of the CDR3: TGTGCCAGCAGTGACGGGGGCGCAGGGGAAAAACTGTTTTTT. Residues: CASSDGGAGEKLFF. The variable domain in full, completed from reference TRBV25-1 and TRBJ1-4, reads EADIYQTPRYLVIGTGKKITLECSQTMGHDKMYWYQQDPGMELHLIHYSYGVNSTEKGDLSSESTVSRIRTEHFPLTLESARPSHTSQYLCASSDGGAGEKLFFGSGTQLSVL.

This chain connects TRBV7-2 to TRBJ1-2, with TRBD1 matching over 7 bases. This CDR3 has 13 residues. V shed 4 bases and J 8 bases; nucleotides not matched to a gene: 7. Germline V lookup: CDR1 SGHTA, CDR2 FQGNSA. Here the CDR3 DNA reads TGTGCCAGCAGCTCTGGGACAGCTAGAGGCTACACCTTC. It specifies CASSSGTARGYTF.

The J gene is TRBJ2-3, the V gene TRBV5-6; no definite D call. Trimming removed 4 bases from V and 7 bases from J, with 16 bases in between. This CDR3 has 14 amino acids. Germline CDR1 is SGHDT and CDR2 is YYEEEE. CDR3 in amino acids: CASSLNQVGYTQYF. CDR3 coding DNA: TGTGCCAGCAGCCTTAATCAGGTCGGGTATACGCAGTATTTT.

The V gene is TRBV28, the J gene TRBJ1-5; D call uncertain. This CDR3 is built from 15 residues. Germline values: CDR1 MDHEN, CDR2 SYDVKM. Trimming stripped 4 bases from V and 4 bases from J, with 14 bases between. DNA of the CDR3: TGTGCCAGCAGTTCCAAAGGTGGGAGAAATCAGCCCCAGCATTTT. This translates into CASSSKGGRNQPQHF.

The rearrangement joins TRBV15 to TRBJ1-5; TRBD1 might be the D (5 bases). CDR1 is LNHNV, CDR2 YYDKDF, per germline (reference sequence). There are 17 residues in the CDR3. V lost 0 bases and J 7 bases, leaving 19 bases between the germline ends. CDR3 loop: CATSRDFVRDSRQPQHF. In DNA, the CDR3 is TGTGCCACCAGCAGAGATTTCGTCAGGGACTCACGGCAGCCCCAGCATTTT. Using reference TRBV15 and TRBJ1-5 for the parts outside the CDR3, the full variable domain is DAMVIQNPRYQVTQFGKPVTLSCSQTLNHNVMYWYQQKSSQAPKLLFHYYDKDFNNEADTPDNFQSRRPNTSFCFLDIRSPGLGDTAMYLCATSRDFVRDSRQPQHFGDGTRLSIL.

The chain carries TRBV27 and TRBJ2-7; 11 nucleotides line up with TRBD1. In germline, CDR1 is MNHEY, CDR2 SMNVEV (reference sequence). V lost 5 bases and J lost 2; bases outside the gene matches: 8. This CDR3 is built from 16 residues. The CDR3, as DNA: TGTGCCAGCAGTCGATCAGGGACAGGGGGTACCTACGAGCAGTACTTC. Translated, it gives CASSRSGTGGTYEQYF.

The chain is built from TRBV28 and TRBJ2-1; TRBD1 matches 8 bases. There are 14 residues in the CDR3. Germline V CDR1 and CDR2: MDHEN, SYDVKM. The junction had 4 bases not matched to a gene; V was cut back by 5 bases and J by 4 bases. The CDR3, as DNA: TGTGCCAGCAGTCAAGACAGGGGATACAATGAGCAGTTCTTC. This gives the protein CASSQDRGYNEQFF.

Concerning this clone: The same CDR3 arises from other DNA sequences in this sample as well. The chain is built from TRBV10-3 and TRBJ1-3, with D hard to call. The length of the CDR3 is 12 residues. The germline gives CDR1 ENHRY, CDR2 SYGVKD. The germline V and J ends were trimmed by 4 bases and 0 bases, with 1 base remaining between them. CDR3 in DNA: TGTGCCATCAGTGGCTCTGGAAACACCATATATTTT. Translation: CAISGSGNTIYF.

The genes are TRBV5-6 and TRBJ1-3, with 7 bases aligning to TRBD1. The CDR3 sequence is 16 residues long. Germline trimming cut 4 bases from V and 0 bases from J; bases unmatched to any gene: 7. Germline V CDR1 and CDR2: SGHDT, YYEEEE. In nucleotides, the CDR3 is TGTGCCAGCAGCAGGATCGCAGGGGGCTCTGGAAACACCATATATTTT. It encodes CASSRIAGGSGNTIYF. Complete variable domain (other parts from reference TRBV5-6 and TRBJ1-3): DAGVTQSPTHLIKTRGQQVTLRCSPKSGHDTVSWYQQALGQGPQFIFQYYEEEERQRGNFPDRFSGHQFPNYSSELNVNALLLGDSALYLCASSRIAGGSGNTIYFGEGSWLTVV.

This clone was counted once. This rearrangement joins TRBV10-3 to TRBJ2-3; possibly TRBD2 for D (5 bases). The germline gives CDR1 ENHRY, CDR2 SYGVKD. The CDR3 loop spans 16 amino acids. The V end lost 3 bases, the J end lost 0 bases, and 13 bases lay between the germline ends. CDR3 in amino acids: CAISDPTRTSTDTQYF. The CDR3 DNA reads TGTGCCATCAGTGACCCAACTAGGACTAGCACAGATACGCAGTATTTT.

The rearrangement joins TRBV5-1 to TRBJ2-6; D gene ambiguous. Germline-derived CDR1 and CDR2 are SGHRS and YFSETQ. The CDR3 length is 15 residues. Between the trimmed V and J ends, which lost 0 bases and 6 bases, there was a span of 10 bases. CDR3 region: CASSLGGSVANVLTF. The CDR3, as DNA: TGCGCCAGCAGCTTGGGGGGATCGGTGGCCAACGTCCTGACTTTC.

This chain connects TRBV10-3 to TRBJ1-4, with D tentatively TRBD1 (6 bases). The germline gives CDR1 ENHRY, CDR2 SYGVKD. The CDR3 totals 16 residues. Trimming shortened V by 5 bases and J by 3 bases, and 16 bases separated the two germline ends. DNA of the CDR3: TGTGCCATCAGTTCGACAGGAGGGTTGGCTAATGAAAAACTGTTTTTT. Amino acid sequence: CAISSTGGLANEKLFF.

The chain uses TRBV7-3 and TRBJ2-1, with TRBD1 matching 8 bases. This CDR3 is built from 14 residues. V gave up 5 bases and J gave up 9 bases; unmatched junction bases: 9. Looked up from germline, CDR1 is SGHTA and CDR2 is FQGTGA. This CDR3 reads CASSPRTGFGEQFF. The CDR3 nucleotides read TGTGCCAGCAGCCCCCGGACAGGGTTTGGTGAGCAGTTCTTC.

The gene calls are TRBV6-5 and TRBJ2-2; the match to TRBD2 covers 11 bases. J lost 5 bases, V lost 5 bases, and 1 base had no gene match. Germline V gene sequence: CDR1 MNHEY, CDR2 SVGAGI. The CDR3 contains 14 residues. The CDR3 DNA reads TGTGCCAGCAGTCTAGCGGGAGGTACCGGGGAGCTGTTTTTT. This translates into CASSLAGGTGELFF.

The gene calls are TRBV5-1 and TRBJ2-5, with 8 bases aligning to TRBD1. The ends lost 4 bases at V and 5 bases at J; junction bases unmatched: 10. CDR3 size: 15 residues. The germline V gene encodes CDR1 SGHRS and CDR2 YFSETQ. CDR3 sequence (DNA): TGCGCCAGCAGCCTAATACCCACAGGGGGTGAGACCCAGTACTTC. Its translation: CASSLIPTGGETQYF.

The chain uses TRBV27 and TRBJ2-3, with a possible D match to TRBD1 (6 bases). Germline-derived CDR1 and CDR2 are MNHEY and SMNVEV (reference sequence). Trimming stripped 6 bases from V and 4 bases from J, with 11 bases between. CDR3 length: 13 amino acids. CDR3: CASRGAAPDTQYF. The CDR3 region has the DNA TGTGCCAGCAGGGGGGCCGCCCCAGATACGCAGTATTTT.

J is TRBJ2-7 and V is TRBV18; no reliable D call. V was trimmed by 2 bases and J by 7 bases, leaving 9 bases between them. In germline, CDR1 is KGHSH, CDR2 LQKENI. This CDR3 is 12 amino acids long. The CDR3 nucleotides are TGTGCCAGCTCACCAGGCAGTTGGGAGCAGTACTTC. Translating gives CASSPGSWEQYF.

In this sample, this clone turned up once. The chain combines TRBV5-1 with TRBJ2-3, with a tentative D call TRBD2 (6 bases). V was shortened by 3 bases and J by 2 bases, with 16 bases between the two germline ends. Looked up from germline, CDR1 is SGHRS and CDR2 is YFSETQ. The CDR3 consists of 16 residues. The CDR3 DNA reads TGCGCCAGCAGCTCGAGGCGGGACTCCTACACAGATACGCAGTATTTT. Translating gives CASSSRRDSYTDTQYF.

V gene TRBV6-1 combines with J gene TRBJ1-2, with TRBD1 identical over 8 bases. CDR1 is MNHNS, CDR2 SASEGT, per germline. The junction had 9 bases not matched to a gene; V was cut back by 9 bases and J by 3 bases. The length of the CDR3 is 14 residues. CDR3 sequence reads: CASKARGQDYGYTF. As DNA, the CDR3 is TGTGCCAGTAAGGCCAGGGGGCAGGACTATGGCTACACCTTC.

The chain joins TRBV6-1 to TRBJ2-3; D is ambiguous. V was trimmed by 2 bases and J by 4 bases, leaving 13 bases between them. Germline V gives CDR1 MNHNS, CDR2 SASEGT. The CDR3 consists of 15 residues. DNA for the CDR3: TGTGCCAGCAGTGAAAGGGCCCTTGGTGCAGATACGCAGTATTTT. Its protein is CASSERALGADTQYF.

The CDR3 region is CASSPRTGVPEAFF. The DNA for the CDR3 is TGTGCCAGCAGCCCTCGAACAGGGGTCCCCGAAGCTTTCTTT. V and J are TRBV7-9 and TRBJ1-1; 7 nucleotides match TRBD1. Germline CDR1 SEHNR, CDR2 FQNEAQ (reference sequence). This CDR3 spans 14 amino acids. The V gene end was trimmed by 5 bases and the J gene end by 8 bases; junction bases not matched to a gene: 11.